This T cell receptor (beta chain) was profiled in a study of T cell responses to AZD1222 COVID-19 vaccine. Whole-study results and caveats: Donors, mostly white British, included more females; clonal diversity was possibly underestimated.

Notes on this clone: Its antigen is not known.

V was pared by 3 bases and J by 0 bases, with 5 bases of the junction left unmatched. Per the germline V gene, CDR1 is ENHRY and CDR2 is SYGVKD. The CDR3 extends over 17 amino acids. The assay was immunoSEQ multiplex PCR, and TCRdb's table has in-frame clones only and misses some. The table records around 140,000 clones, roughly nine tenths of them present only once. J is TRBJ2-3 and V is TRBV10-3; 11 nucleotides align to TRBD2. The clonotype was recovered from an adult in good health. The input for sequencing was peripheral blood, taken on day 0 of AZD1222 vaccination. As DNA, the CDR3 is TGTGCCATCAGTGATGGGACTAGCGGTCCTAGCACAGATACGCAGTATTTT. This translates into CAISDGTSGPSTDTQYF.